The clone carrying this T cell receptor (beta chain) has more than one count but fewer than ten. The antigen is not known. Trimming stripped 4 bases from V and 5 bases from J, with 12 bases between. Germline V gives CDR1 SQVTM, CDR2 ANQGSEA. The CDR3 loop spans 13 amino acids. The time point was: persistent/refractory GD, antithyroid drugs over 5 years with positive TRAb. There was RNA extracted from PBMCs, and the TCR library was made from it. iRepertoire HTBI primers and Arm-PCR of CDR3 regions built TCR beta libraries. TCRdb reanalysed the multiplex PCR reads using MiXCR and keeps one entry per CDR3 protein. Among approximately 500,000 distinct CDR3 sequences listed, 20% to 25% were seen once. The sample is drawn from a study of regulatory T cells in long-lasting Graves disease. General study results and limits: Lower TCR diversity characterized persistent Graves' patients relative to newly diagnosed patients.

This clonotype was sampled from a female donor with Graves disease. This material consisted of peripheral blood mononuclear cells (PBMCs), taken when the disease was refractory, from a patient treated with antithyroid drugs. J is TRBJ1-5 and V is TRBV29-1; weak D call: TRBD1 (5 bases). The chain's CDR3 is CSVVWGYDQPQHF. As DNA, the CDR3 is TGCAGCGTTGTTTGGGGGTACGATCAGCCCCAGCATTTT.